A single sample is the source of the 18 T cell receptor beta chains below, sequenced in a study of blood T cell repertoires in COVID-19. Libraries were prepared by immunoSEQ multiplex PCR; TCRdb keeps only in-frame clonotypes and omits some of them. The sample yields 250,000 or so clones, 89% seen once. The sample comprised peripheral blood. Source of these receptors: a woman aged 40 to 50 who had recovered from COVID-19.

The chain employs TRBV30 and TRBJ2-7; D is perhaps TRBD2 (5 bases). The ends were cut back, 4 bases at V and 6 bases at J, with 10 bases in the middle. Germline V lookup: CDR1 GTSNPN, CDR2 SVGIG (reference sequence). CDR3 length: 11 amino acids. CDR3 sequence reads: CAWKEAGEQYF. In DNA, the CDR3 is TGTGCCTGGAAGGAGGCGGGCGAGCAGTACTTC.

This chain joins TRBV5-4 and TRBJ1-4; the D gene is possibly TRBD1 (6 bases). CDR1 SGHNT and CDR2 YYREEE come from the germline V gene (reference sequence). Trimming cost V 3 bases and J 6 bases, with 9 bases left between them. The CDR3 covers 13 residues. The CDR3 loop reads CASSSTGDEKLFF. DNA for the CDR3: TGTGCCAGCAGCTCGACAGGAGATGAAAAACTGTTTTTT. Full variable domain (missing parts from reference TRBV5-4 and TRBJ1-4): ETGVTQSPTHLIKTRGQQVTLRCSSQSGHNTVSWYQQALGQGPQFIFQYYREEENGRGNFPPRFSGLQFPNYSSELNVNALELDDSALYLCASSSTGDEKLFFGSGTQLSVL.

The chain carries TRBV14 and TRBJ2-3; 9 positions agree with TRBD2. The CDR3 totals 15 residues. The V and J ends lost 4 bases and 4 bases, in that order; junction bases with no gene match: 6. From germline, CDR1 is SGHDN and CDR2 FVKESK. The CDR3 coding sequence is TGTGCCAGCAGCCGTAGCGGGGGCCTCCCAGATACGCAGTATTTT. This gives the protein CASSRSGGLPDTQYF.

The chain couples TRBV29-1 to TRBJ2-3; 10 bases align to TRBD1. V lost 5 bases, J lost 4 bases, and 6 bases stayed unmatched. Germline V lookup: CDR1 SQVTM, CDR2 ANQGSEA. The CDR3 covers 14 residues. The DNA of the CDR3 is TGCAGCGTTCGGGACAGGGGTCGAGCAGATACGCAGTATTTT. This translates into CSVRDRGRADTQYF.

V is TRBV2 and J is TRBJ2-4, with 7 bases that match TRBD2. The V segment lost 6 bases and the J segment 2 bases; nucleotides outside the gene matches: 7. Germline loops: CDR1 SNHLY, CDR2 FYNNEI. The length of the CDR3 is 15 residues. In DNA, the CDR3 is TGTGCCAGCAGCCCCCTCGGGGGGACCAAAAACATTCAGTACTTC. Protein: CASSPLGGTKNIQYF.

J is TRBJ2-1 and V is TRBV20-1; TRBD1 might be the D (5 bases). The CDR3 is 15 residues long. Per the germline V gene, CDR1 is DFQATT and CDR2 is SNEGSKA (reference sequence). V lost 3 bases, J lost 3 bases, and 15 bases lay in between. The CDR3 DNA is TGCAGTGCTAGTCAGGCGCAGGGCGGCTACAATGAGCAGTTCTTC. It is translated as CSASQAQGGYNEQFF.

This clone was seen only once. The chain has TRBV18 and TRBJ2-5; 7 bases align to TRBD2. The length of the CDR3 is 15 residues. J was trimmed by 5 bases and V by 5 bases; bases with no gene match: 11. Germline assignment: CDR1 KGHSH and CDR2 LQKENI. The CDR3 is CASSFSSGPRETQYF. The CDR3 bases are TGTGCCAGCTCATTCTCTAGCGGCCCCCGCGAGACCCAGTACTTC.

The rearrangement links TRBV19 to TRBJ2-5, with a possible D match to TRBD2 (5 bases). Germline V gene lookup returns CDR1 LNHDA and CDR2 SQIVND (reference sequence). CDR3 length: 13 amino acids. V was trimmed by 5 bases and J by 4 bases, leaving 11 bases between them. CDR3 in DNA: TGTGCCAGTAGTGCGACGGCGGGAGAGACCCAGTACTTC. The encoded protein is CASSATAGETQYF.

The chain combines TRBV18 with TRBJ2-1, with 10 bases lining up with TRBD1. This CDR3 comprises 15 residues. V was pared by 5 bases and J by 2 bases, with 3 bases of the junction left unmatched. Germline V gene lookup returns CDR1 KGHSH and CDR2 LQKENI. The CDR3 nucleotides read TGTGCCAGCTCAAAAGGACAGGGGGCCTACAATGAGCAGTTCTTC. Translated, it gives CASSKGQGAYNEQFF.

This clone has a single count. This sequence joins TRBV5-8 and TRBJ1-5, with TRBD1 as a possible D gene (5 bases). Trimming took 0 bases from V and 5 from J, leaving 15 bases between them. This CDR3 has 16 amino acids. Germline V gene sequence: CDR1 SGHTS, CDR2 YDEGEE. CDR3 amino acids: CASSLDTGRVDQPQHF. The CDR3 region has the DNA TGTGCCAGCAGCTTGGATACAGGTCGGGTAGATCAGCCCCAGCATTTT.

This chain uses TRBV23-1 with TRBJ2-7; 8 bases are a match to TRBD1. TRBV23-1 carries the ORF label, with uncertain function. This CDR3 region has 16 residues. J was trimmed by 2 bases and V by 7 bases; bases with no gene match: 13. The CDR3 loop is CASTTPTRGQAYEQYF. The CDR3 DNA reads as TGCGCCAGCACAACCCCAACGAGGGGACAGGCCTACGAGCAGTACTTC.

For the CDR3, the DNA is TGTGCCAGCAGCTTAGTTGGACTAGCGGGAGGCCAAGAGACCCAGTACTTC. It translates to CASSLVGLAGGQETQYF. The chain links TRBV11-3 to TRBJ2-5; 14 nucleotides agree with TRBD2. The CDR3 loop spans 17 amino acids. Trimming cost V 1 base and J 1 base; bases outside gene matches: 2. CDR1 is SGHNT, CDR2 YENEEA, per germline.

The chain uses TRBV10-2 and TRBJ2-7; TRBD1 might be the D (6 bases). CDR3 length: 15 residues. Trimming cost V 5 bases and J 5 bases, with 19 bases left between them. Germline values: CDR1 WSHSY, CDR2 SAAADI. The CDR3 is CASSRNPGQGDEQYF. As DNA, the CDR3 is TGCGCCAGCAGTCGCAACCCGGGACAAGGAGACGAGCAGTACTTC.

This clone was detected only once. The chain links TRBV2 to TRBJ2-7, with a weak D call TRBD1 (5 bases). Trimming removed 2 bases at V and 7 bases at J, with 6 bases between. The CDR3 runs to 11 residues. CDR1 and CDR2 from the germline V gene are SNHLY and FYNNEI. The CDR3 nucleotides are TGTGCCAGCAGTGAAAGGACAGAGCAGTACGTC. Its protein product is CASSERTEQYV.

The V and J genes are TRBV20-1 and TRBJ2-1; a possible D gene is TRBD1 (6 bases). The ends were cut back, 4 bases at V and 12 bases at J, with 13 bases in the middle. CDR1 is DFQATT and CDR2 is SNEGSKA in the germline V gene (reference sequence). The CDR3 is 11 amino acids. CDR3 DNA: TGCAGTGCTAAGAGCGTAGGGGGGCAGTTCTTC. Translating gives CSAKSVGGQFF.

The J gene is TRBJ2-7, the V gene TRBV5-1; the match to TRBD1 covers 7 bases. The CDR3 extends over 16 amino acids. CDR1 and CDR2 (germline): SGHRS, YFSETQ. Germline trimming cut 4 bases from V and 2 bases from J; bases unmatched to any gene: 12. CDR3 coding DNA: TGCGCCAGCAGCCTTGGATCCGGGACAGTACCCTACGAGCAGTACTTC. This translates into CASSLGSGTVPYEQYF.

V and J are TRBV5-1 and TRBJ1-5; D is ambiguous. This CDR3 has 12 residues. Germline CDR1 SGHRS, CDR2 YFSETQ. With 6 bases removed from V and 2 bases from J, the gap between germline ends came to 6 bases. The CDR3 coding sequence is TGCGCCAGCAAAGGAGGCAATCAGCCCCAGCATTTT. This sequence encodes CASKGGNQPQHF. Combining the CDR3 with reference TRBV5-1 and TRBJ1-5 gives the whole variable domain KAGVTQTPRYLIKTRGQQVTLSCSPISGHRSVSWYQQTPGQGLQFLFEYFSETQRNKGNFPGRFSGRQFSNSRSEMNVSTLELGDSALYLCASKGGNQPQHFGDGTRLSIL.

DNA of the CDR3: TGTGCCAGCAGCCTGGAGTTGTCCACAGATACGCAGTATTTT. Translated: CASSLELSTDTQYF. This rearrangement joins TRBV3-1 (or the pseudogene TRBV3-2) to TRBJ2-3, with D hard to call. Germline V gene data show CDR1 as LGHDT and CDR2 as YNNKEL (reference sequence). The ends were cut back, 4 bases at V and 2 bases at J, with 10 bases in the middle. This CDR3 spans 14 amino acids.